The T cell receptor (beta chain) under discussion was sequenced for a study of blood T cell repertoires in COVID-19. Per the original data handling: The authors estimated nucleated cell counts from reference gene primer amplification. Here immunoSEQ multiplex PCR was the method, and the copy in TCRdb shows in-frame clones only, minus some. V and J calls and clone size are given by that table; D and trimming were obtained from the DNA. The table shows around 250,000 clones, with over 70% occurring only once. Germline loops: CDR1 SEHNR, CDR2 FQNEAQ (reference sequence). V was clipped by 6 bases and J by 5 bases; unmatched bases: 14. This CDR3 is 16 amino acids long.

The chain carries TRBV7-9 and TRBJ1-1; 8 positions agree with TRBD1. Sequencing was carried out using PBMCs or T cells enriched from blood (not recorded which). The TCR comes from a woman in her thirties or forties who had been exposed to COVID-19. The CDR3, as DNA: TGTGCCAGCAGTTCGCCCCGGACAGGGAGTAGTACTGAAGCTTTCTTT. This encodes CASSSPRTGSSTEAFF.